This T cell receptor beta chain was sequenced during a study of blood T cell repertoires in COVID-19. Background on the study: COVID-19 samples collected from the United States, Italy and Spain covered acute and convalescent phases. PBMCs, B-cell-depleted T cells, or T cells were the source of the cDNA or gDNA that made up the material.

Under the authors' procedure: How many nucleated cells were present was estimated from reference gene primer amplification. Libraries were prepared by immunoSEQ multiplex PCR; TCRdb keeps only in-frame clonotypes and omits some of them. D and trimming come from the DNA, and the V and J calls and clone size come from that table. The sample records 180,000 or so clones, more than 75% being singletons. The sequencing input was peripheral blood. The clonotype originates from a woman in her fifties or sixties with active or convalescent COVID-19.

CDR3 sequence (DNA): TGTGCCATCAGTGAGGTCATTTCCTACGAGCAGTACTTC. It encodes CAISEVISYEQYF. This chain connects TRBV10-3 to TRBJ2-7; no definite D call. V shed 2 bases and J shed 1 base, with 6 bases lying between them. Germline assignment: CDR1 ENHRY and CDR2 SYGVKD. This CDR3 spans 13 amino acids.